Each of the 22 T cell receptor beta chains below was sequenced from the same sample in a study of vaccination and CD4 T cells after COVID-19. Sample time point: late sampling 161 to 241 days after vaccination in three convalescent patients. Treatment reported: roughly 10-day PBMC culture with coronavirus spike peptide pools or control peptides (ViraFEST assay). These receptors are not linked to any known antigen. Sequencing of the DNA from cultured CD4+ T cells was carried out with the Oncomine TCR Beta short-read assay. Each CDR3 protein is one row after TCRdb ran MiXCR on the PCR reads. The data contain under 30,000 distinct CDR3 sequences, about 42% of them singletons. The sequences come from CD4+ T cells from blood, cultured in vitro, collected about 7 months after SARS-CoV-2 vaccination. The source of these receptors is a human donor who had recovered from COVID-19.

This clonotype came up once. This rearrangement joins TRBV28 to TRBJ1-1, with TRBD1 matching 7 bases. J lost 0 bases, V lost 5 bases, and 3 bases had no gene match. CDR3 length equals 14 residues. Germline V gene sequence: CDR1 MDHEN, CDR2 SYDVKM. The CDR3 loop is CASSKQGMNTEAFF. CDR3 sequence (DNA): TGTGCCAGCAGTAAACAGGGGATGAACACTGAAGCTTTCTTT.

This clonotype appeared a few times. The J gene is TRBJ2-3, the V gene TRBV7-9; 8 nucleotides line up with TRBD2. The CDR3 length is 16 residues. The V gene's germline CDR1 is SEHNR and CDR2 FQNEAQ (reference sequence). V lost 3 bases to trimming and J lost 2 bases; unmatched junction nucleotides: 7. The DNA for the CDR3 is TGTGCCAGCAGCTTCATTTACGGGAGGGCCACAGATACGCAGTATTTT. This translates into CASSFIYGRATDTQYF.

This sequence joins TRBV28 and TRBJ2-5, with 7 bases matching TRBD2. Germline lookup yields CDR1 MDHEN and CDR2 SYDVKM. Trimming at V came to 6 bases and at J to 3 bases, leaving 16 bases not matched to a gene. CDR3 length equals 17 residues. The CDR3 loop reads CASSLLATIHGKETQYF. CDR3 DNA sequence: TGTGCCAGCAGCCTACTAGCGACTATTCATGGGAAAGAGACCCAGTACTTC. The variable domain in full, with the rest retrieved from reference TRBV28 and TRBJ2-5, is DVKVTQSSRYLVKRTGEKVFLECVQDMDHENMFWYRQDPGLGLRLIYFSYDVKMKEKGDIPEGYSVSREKKERFSLILESASTNQTSMYLCASSLLATIHGKETQYFGPGTRLLVL.

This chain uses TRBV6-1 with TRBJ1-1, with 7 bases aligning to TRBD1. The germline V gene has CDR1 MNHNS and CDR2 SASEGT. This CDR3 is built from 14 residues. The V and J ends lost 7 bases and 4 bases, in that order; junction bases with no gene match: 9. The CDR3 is CASNIDRVVTEAFF. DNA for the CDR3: TGTGCCAGCAACATAGACAGGGTCGTCACTGAAGCTTTCTTT.

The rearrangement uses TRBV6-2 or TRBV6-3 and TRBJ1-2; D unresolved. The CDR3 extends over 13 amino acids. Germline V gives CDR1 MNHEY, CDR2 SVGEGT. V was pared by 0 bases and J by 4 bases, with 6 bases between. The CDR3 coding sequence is TGTGCCAGCAGTTACTCGAAGTTCTATGGCTACACCTTC. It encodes CASSYSKFYGYTF.

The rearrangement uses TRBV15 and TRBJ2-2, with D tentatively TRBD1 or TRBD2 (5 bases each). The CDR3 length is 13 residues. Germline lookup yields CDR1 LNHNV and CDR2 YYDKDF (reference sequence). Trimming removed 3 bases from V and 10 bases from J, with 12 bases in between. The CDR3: CATSSTNGAELFF. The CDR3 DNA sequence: TGTGCCACCAGCAGCACCAACGGGGCGGAGCTGTTTTTT.

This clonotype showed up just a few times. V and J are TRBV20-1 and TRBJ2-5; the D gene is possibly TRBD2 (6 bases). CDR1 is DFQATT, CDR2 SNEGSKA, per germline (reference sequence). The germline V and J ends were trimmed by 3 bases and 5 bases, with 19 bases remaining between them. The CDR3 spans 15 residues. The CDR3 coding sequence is TGCAGTGCTAGTGTTCCAGGAGGGGCGGTCGAGACCCAGTACTTC. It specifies CSASVPGGAVETQYF.

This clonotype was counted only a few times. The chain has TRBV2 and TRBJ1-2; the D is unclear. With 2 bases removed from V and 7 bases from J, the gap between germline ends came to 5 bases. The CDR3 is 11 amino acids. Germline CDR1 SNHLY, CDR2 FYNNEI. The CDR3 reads CASSEFSGYTF. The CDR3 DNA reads TGTGCCAGCAGTGAATTCAGTGGCTACACCTTC.

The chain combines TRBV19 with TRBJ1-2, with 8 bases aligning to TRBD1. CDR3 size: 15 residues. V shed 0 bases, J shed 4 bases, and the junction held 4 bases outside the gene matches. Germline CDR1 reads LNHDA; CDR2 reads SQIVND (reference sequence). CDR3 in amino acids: CASSIEARGLYGYTF. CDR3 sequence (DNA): TGTGCCAGTAGTATAGAGGCCAGGGGGCTCTATGGCTACACCTTC.

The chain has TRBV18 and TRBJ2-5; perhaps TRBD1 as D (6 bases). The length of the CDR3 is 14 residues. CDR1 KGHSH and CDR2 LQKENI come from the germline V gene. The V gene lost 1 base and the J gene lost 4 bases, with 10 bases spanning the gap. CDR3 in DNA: TGTGCCAGCTCACCACTACAGGGAAGAGAGACCCAGTACTTC. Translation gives CASSPLQGRETQYF. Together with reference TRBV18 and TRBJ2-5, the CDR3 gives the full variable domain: NAGVMQNPRHLVRRRGQEARLRCSPMKGHSHVYWYRQLPEEGLKFMVYLQKENIIDESGMPKERFSAEFPKEGPSILRIQQVVRGDSAAYFCASSPLQGRETQYFGPGTRLLVL.

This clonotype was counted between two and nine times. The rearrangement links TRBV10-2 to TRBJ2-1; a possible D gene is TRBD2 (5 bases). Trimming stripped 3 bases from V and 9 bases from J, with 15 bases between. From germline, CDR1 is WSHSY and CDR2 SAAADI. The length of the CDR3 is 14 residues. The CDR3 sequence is CASSDVGRDVEQFF. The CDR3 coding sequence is TGCGCCAGCAGTGATGTAGGACGGGATGTTGAGCAGTTCTTC.

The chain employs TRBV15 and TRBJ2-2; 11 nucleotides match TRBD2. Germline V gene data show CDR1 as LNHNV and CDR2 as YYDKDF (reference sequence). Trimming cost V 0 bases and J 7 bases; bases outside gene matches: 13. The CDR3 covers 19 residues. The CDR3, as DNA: TGTGCCACCAGCAGAGATCTTCGGTTAGCGGGAGGGAGAAACGGGGAGCTGTTTTTT. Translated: CATSRDLRLAGGRNGELFF.

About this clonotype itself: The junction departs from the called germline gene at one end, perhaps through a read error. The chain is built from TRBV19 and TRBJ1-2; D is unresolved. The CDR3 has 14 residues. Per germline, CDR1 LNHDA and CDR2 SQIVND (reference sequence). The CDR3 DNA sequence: TGCGCCAGTAGTCCGCCCGGAATTATCTATGGCTACACCTTC. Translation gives CASSPPGIIYGYTF.

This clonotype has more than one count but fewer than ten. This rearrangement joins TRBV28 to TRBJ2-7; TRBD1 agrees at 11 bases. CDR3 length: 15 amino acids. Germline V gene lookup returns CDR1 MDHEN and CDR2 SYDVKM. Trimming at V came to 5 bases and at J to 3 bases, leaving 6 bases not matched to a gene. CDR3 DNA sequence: TGTGCCAGCAGTGGGCCCGGGACAGGGGGCTACGAGCAGTACTTC. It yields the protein CASSGPGTGGYEQYF.

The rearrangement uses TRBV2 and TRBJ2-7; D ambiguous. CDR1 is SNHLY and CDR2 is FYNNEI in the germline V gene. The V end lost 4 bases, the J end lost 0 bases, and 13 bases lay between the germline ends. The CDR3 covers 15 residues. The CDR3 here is CASSARRISSYEQYF. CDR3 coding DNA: TGTGCCAGCAGTGCTCGACGGATTAGCTCCTACGAGCAGTACTTC.

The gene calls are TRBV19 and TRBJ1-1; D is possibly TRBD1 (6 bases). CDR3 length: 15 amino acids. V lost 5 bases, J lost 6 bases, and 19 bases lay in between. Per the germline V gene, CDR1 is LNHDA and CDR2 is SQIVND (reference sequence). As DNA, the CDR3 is TGTGCCAGTAGTGGAGCAGCGTCAGGGGAGGCTGAAGCTTTCTTT. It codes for CASSGAASGEAEAFF. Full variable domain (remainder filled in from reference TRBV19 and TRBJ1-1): DGGITQSPKYLFRKEGQNVTLSCEQNLNHDAMYWYRQDPGQGLRLIYYSQIVNDFQKGDIAEGYSVSREKKESFPLTVTSAQKNPTAFYLCASSGAASGEAEAFFGQGTRLTVV.

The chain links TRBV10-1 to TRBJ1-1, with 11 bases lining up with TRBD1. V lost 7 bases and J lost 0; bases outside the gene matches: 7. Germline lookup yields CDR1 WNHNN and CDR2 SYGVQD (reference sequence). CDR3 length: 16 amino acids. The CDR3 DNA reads TGCGCCAGCACCGGGACAGGGGGAAGACTGAACACTGAAGCTTTCTTT. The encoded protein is CASTGTGGRLNTEAFF.

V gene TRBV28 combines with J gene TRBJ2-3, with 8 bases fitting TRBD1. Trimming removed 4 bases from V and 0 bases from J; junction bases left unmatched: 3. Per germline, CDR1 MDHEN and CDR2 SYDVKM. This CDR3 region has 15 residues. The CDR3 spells CASSSGTGSTDTQYF. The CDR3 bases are TGTGCCAGCAGTTCCGGGACAGGTAGCACAGATACGCAGTATTTT.

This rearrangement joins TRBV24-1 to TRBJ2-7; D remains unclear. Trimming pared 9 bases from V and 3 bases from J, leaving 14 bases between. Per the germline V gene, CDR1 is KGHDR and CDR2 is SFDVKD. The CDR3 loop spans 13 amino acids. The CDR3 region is CATSLDTYYEQYF. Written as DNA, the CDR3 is TGTGCCACCTCTCTAGACACTTACTACGAGCAGTACTTC.

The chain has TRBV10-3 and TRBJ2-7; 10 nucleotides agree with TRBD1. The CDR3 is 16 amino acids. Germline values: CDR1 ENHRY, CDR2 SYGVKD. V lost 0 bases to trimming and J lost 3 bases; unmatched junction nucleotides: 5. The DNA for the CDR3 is TGTGCCATCAGTGAGTCCGGGACAGGGGAAGGCTACGAGCAGTACTTC. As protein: CAISESGTGEGYEQYF.

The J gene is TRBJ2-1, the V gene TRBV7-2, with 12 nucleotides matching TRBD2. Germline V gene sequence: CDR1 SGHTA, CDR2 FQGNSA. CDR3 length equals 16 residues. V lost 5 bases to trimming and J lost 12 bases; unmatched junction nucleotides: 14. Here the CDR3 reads CASSVSGTSGLRAQFF. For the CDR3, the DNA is TGTGCCAGCAGCGTCTCCGGGACTAGCGGGCTGAGGGCGCAGTTCTTC.

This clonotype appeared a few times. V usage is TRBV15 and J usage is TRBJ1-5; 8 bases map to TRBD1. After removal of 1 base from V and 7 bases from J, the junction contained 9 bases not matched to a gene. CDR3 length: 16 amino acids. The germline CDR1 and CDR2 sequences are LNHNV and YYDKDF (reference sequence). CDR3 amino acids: CATSRGSEDRVQPQHF. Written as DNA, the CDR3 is TGTGCCACCAGCAGAGGAAGCGAGGACAGGGTGCAGCCCCAGCATTTT.